This T cell receptor (beta chain) was retrieved from a study of blood T cells in healthy people across ages. Ranging in age from roughly 6 to 90, the donors were healthy Caucasian individuals from Russia. The use of a sample-barcoded 5' primer and a J-beta primer mix characterized a second PCR of about 6 to 11 cycles. Every cDNA molecule bore a tag from a template-switch adaptor containing 12 random nucleotides. TCRdb recomputed calls from the 5' RACE reads with MiXCR, one row per CDR3 protein. The table includes around 990,000 distinct CDR3 sequences, around two fifths detected once. The CDR3 loop spans 14 amino acids. Germline lookup yields CDR1 KGHSH and CDR2 LQKENI. Note on this clonotype: This may stem from a read error, because a much larger clone lies one nucleotide away.

This sequence was found in a man between 18 and 29 years old in good health. The V call is TRBV18, the J call TRBJ2-5; D unresolved. The specimen was blood. The CDR3 region has the DNA TGTGTCAGCTCACCACGTCTGGGTACAGAGACCCAGTACTTC. This encodes CVSSPRLGTETQYF.